This T cell receptor beta chain appears in the sequencing data of a study of Ad26.COV2.S vaccination and SARS-CoV-2 variants. Whole-study results and caveats: People who got the vaccine or the placebo had similar non-spike TCR breadth.

TCRdb's copy holds only in-frame clones and misses some; the assay was immunoSEQ multiplex PCR. The table shows about 140,000 clones, with roughly 90% occurring only once. V was pared by 2 bases and J by 8 bases, with 13 bases between. The CDR3 spans 14 residues. Germline V lookup: CDR1 SGHKS, CDR2 YYEKEE (reference sequence). The sample holds one count of this clone. Its antigen is undetermined. This rearrangement joins TRBV5-5 to TRBJ1-4; D perhaps matches TRBD1 (6 bases). This receptor was obtained from a human donor who had recovered from COVID-19. The material sequenced was peripheral blood, taken after recovery from COVID-19. The CDR3 reads CASSFDKGGEKLFF. The CDR3 DNA follows: TGTGCCAGCAGCTTCGACAAGGGGGGAGAAAAACTGTTTTTT.